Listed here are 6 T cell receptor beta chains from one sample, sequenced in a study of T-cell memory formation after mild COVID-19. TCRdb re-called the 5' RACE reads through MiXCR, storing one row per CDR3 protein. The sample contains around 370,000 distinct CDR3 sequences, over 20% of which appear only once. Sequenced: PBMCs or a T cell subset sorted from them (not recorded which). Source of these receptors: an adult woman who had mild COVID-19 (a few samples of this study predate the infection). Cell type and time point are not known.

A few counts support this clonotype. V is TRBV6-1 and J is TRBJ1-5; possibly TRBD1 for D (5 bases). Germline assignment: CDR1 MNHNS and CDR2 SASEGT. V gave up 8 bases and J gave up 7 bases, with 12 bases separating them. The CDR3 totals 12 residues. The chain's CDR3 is CASLGAGQPQHF. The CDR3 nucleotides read TGTGCCAGCTTAGGGGCAGGACAGCCCCAGCATTTT.

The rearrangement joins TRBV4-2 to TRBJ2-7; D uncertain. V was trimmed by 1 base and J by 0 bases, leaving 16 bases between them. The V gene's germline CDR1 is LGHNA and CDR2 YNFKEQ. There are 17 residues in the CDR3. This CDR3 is CASSQGVVGGSSYEQYF. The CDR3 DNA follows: TGTGCCAGCAGCCAAGGGGTTGTGGGCGGAAGCTCCTACGAGCAGTACTTC.

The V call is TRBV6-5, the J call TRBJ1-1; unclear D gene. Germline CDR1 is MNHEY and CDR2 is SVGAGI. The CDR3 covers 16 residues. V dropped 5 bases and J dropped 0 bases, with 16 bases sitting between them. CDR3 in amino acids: CASSKNLQLLNTEAFF. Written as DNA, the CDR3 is TGTGCCAGCAGTAAAAATTTACAGTTGTTGAACACTGAAGCTTTCTTT.

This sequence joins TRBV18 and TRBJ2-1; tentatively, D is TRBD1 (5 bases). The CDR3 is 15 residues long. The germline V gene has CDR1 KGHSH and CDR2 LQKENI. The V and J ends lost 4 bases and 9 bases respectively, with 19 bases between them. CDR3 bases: TGTGCCAGCTCACGAGCAGCAGGGCGGTCCGGTGAGCAGTTCTTC. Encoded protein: CASSRAAGRSGEQFF.

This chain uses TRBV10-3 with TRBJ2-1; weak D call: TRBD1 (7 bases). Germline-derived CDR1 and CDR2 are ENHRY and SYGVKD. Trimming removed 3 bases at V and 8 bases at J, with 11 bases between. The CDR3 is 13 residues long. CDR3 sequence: CAISDQGGDEQFF. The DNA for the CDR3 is TGTGCCATCAGTGACCAGGGGGGAGATGAGCAGTTCTTC.

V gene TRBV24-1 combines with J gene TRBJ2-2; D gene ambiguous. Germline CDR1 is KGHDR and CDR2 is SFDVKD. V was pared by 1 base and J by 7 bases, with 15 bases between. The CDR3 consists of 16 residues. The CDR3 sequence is CATSDFATQNYGELFF. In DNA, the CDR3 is TGTGCCACCAGTGATTTCGCCACACAGAATTACGGGGAGCTGTTTTTT.